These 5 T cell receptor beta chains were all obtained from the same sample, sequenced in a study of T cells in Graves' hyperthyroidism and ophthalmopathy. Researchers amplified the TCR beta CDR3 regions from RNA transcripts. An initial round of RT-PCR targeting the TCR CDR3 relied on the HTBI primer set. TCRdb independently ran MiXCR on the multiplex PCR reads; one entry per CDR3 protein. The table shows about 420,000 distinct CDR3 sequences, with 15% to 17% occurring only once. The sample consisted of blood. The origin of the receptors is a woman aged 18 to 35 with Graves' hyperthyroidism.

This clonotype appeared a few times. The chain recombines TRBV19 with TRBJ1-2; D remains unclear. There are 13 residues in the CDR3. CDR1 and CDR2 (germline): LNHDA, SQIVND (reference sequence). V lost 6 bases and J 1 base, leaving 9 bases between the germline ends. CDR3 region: CASRPLSNYGYTF. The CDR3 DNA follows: TGTGCCAGTAGACCTCTCAGTAACTATGGCTACACCTTC. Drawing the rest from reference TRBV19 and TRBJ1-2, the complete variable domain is DGGITQSPKYLFRKEGQNVTLSCEQNLNHDAMYWYRQDPGQGLRLIYYSQIVNDFQKGDIAEGYSVSREKKESFPLTVTSAQKNPTAFYLCASRPLSNYGYTFGSGTRLTVV.

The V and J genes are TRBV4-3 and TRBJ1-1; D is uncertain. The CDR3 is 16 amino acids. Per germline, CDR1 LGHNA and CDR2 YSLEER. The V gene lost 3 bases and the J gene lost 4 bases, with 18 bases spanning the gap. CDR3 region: CASSQLGGGKGTEAFF. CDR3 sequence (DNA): TGCGCCAGCAGCCAGCTCGGAGGAGGGAAGGGCACTGAAGCTTTCTTT.

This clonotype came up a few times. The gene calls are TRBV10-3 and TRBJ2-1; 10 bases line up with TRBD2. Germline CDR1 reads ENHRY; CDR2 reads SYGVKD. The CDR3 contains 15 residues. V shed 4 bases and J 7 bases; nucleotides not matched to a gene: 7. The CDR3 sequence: CAISAEREGGNEQFF. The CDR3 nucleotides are TGTGCCATCAGTGCCGAGCGGGAGGGCGGGAATGAGCAGTTCTTC.

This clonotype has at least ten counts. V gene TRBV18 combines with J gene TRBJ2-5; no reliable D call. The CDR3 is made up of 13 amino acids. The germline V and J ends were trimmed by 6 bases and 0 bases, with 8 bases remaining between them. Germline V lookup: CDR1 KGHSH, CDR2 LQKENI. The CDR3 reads CASSQTYQETQYF. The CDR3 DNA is TGTGCCAGCTCCCAGACGTACCAAGAGACCCAGTACTTC.

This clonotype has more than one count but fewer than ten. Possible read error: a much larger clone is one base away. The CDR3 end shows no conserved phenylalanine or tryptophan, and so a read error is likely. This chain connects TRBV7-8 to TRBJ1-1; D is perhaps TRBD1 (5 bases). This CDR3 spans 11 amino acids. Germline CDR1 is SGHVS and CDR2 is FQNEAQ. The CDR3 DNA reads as TGTGCAACTAATCAGGGAACTGAAGCTTTCCTT. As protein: CATNQGTEAFL.